A selection of T cell receptor beta chains follows, all from one sample in a study of T cell responses to AZD1222 COVID-19 vaccine. TCRdb's copy holds only in-frame clones and misses some; the assay was immunoSEQ multiplex PCR. The sample yields more than 75,000 clones, 89% seen once. The sample consisted of peripheral blood, taken on day 0 of AZD1222 vaccination. The source of these receptors is an adult in good health. Each CDR3 is given with its conserved first and last residue. Each record gives: D gene, J gene, V gene, clone size, CDR3 protein, CDR3 DNA. D genes are given only for firm matches. A clone size is listed for some rows: how often the clone was seen (once, few, many), or a class if it is expanded.

>-|TRBJ2-2|TRBV6-1|once
CASSERTQNTGELFF
TGTGCCAGCAGTGAACGGACCCAAAACACCGGGGAGCTGTTTTTT
>TRBD1|TRBJ1-2|TRBV2|-
CASITGQGGGYTF
TGTGCCAGCATTACAGGACAGGGCGGAGGCTACACCTTC
>-|TRBJ1-2|TRBV28|-
CASSLTASNYGYTF
TGTGCCAGCAGTTTAACCGCCAGTAACTATGGCTACACCTTC
>TRBD1|TRBJ1-4|TRBV3-1/TRBV3-2|-
CASSLGDRILFF
TGTGCCAGCAGCCTGGGGGACAGGATTTTGTTTTTT
>-|TRBJ1-5|TRBV28|-
CASSPREAANQPQHF
TGTGCCAGCAGCCCTCGTGAGGCAGCCAATCAGCCCCAGCATTTT
>TRBD1|TRBJ1-2|TRBV7-2|-
CASSFRGGTEAMGYTF
TGTGCCAGCAGCTTCCGAGGGGGGACAGAGGCTATGGGCTACACCTTC
>-|TRBJ1-5|TRBV18|few
CASSAEYSNQPQHF
TGTGCCAGCTCAGCCGAGTATAGCAATCAGCCCCAGCATTTT
>TRBD1|TRBJ1-2|TRBV24-1|-
CATSDIGTGNSGDGYTF
TGTGCCACCAGTGATATCGGGACAGGGAACTCGGGTGATGGCTACACCTTC
>-|TRBJ1-6|TRBV7-8|-
CASSLERAGNSPLHF
TGTGCCAGCAGCTTGGAGCGGGCCGGTAATTCACCCCTCCACTTT
>-|TRBJ1-2|TRBV2|-
CASSEGLPANYGYTF
TGTGCCAGCAGTGAAGGGTTACCAGCTAACTATGGCTACACCTTC
>TRBD2|TRBJ2-3|TRBV6-4|-
CASSDSGGATDTQYF
TGTGCCAGCAGTGACAGCGGGGGGGCCACAGATACGCAGTATTTT
>-|TRBJ1-2|TRBV5-5|-
CASSITGTPRIYGYTF
TGTGCCAGCAGCATAACCGGGACACCTCGCATCTATGGCTACACCTTC
>-|TRBJ1-1|TRBV5-1|-
CASSLTGTNTEAFF
TGCGCCAGCAGCTTAACAGGCACTAACACTGAAGCTTTCTTT
>-|TRBJ1-6|TRBV6-7|-
CASSDRSVTYNSPLHF
TGTGCCAGCAGCGACCGGTCAGTCACCTATAATTCACCCCTCCACTTT
>-|TRBJ1-3|TRBV7-8|-
CASSLDRVRRMISGNTIYF
TGTGCCAGCAGCTTAGACAGGGTGCGGCGAATGATCTCTGGAAACACCATATATTTT
>-|TRBJ1-1|TRBV18|-
CASSLGQARVNTEAFF
TGTGCCAGCTCCTTAGGACAAGCTCGCGTGAACACTGAAGCTTTCTTT
>TRBD1|TRBJ1-1|TRBV2|-
CARLGVGGGTEAFF
TGTGCCAGGCTAGGGGTAGGGGGCGGAACTGAAGCTTTCTTT
>-|TRBJ1-2|TRBV5-6|-
CASSLPSRPGPYRSTF
TGTGCCAGCAGCTTGCCCTCCCGGCCGGGGCCTTATAGAAGTACCTTC
>TRBD1|TRBJ1-2|TRBV27|-
CASSSPTGVSSYGYTF
TGTGCCAGCAGCTCCCCGACAGGGGTCTCTAGCTATGGCTACACCTTC
>-|TRBJ1-4|TRBV3-1/TRBV3-2|-
CASSPGWGSEKLFF
TGTGCCAGCAGCCCAGGTTGGGGTTCGGAAAAACTGTTTTTT
>TRBD1|TRBJ1-2|TRBV28|-
CASSLLGQKGHGYTF
TGTGCCAGCAGTTTATTGGGACAGAAAGGGCATGGCTACACCTTC
>-|TRBJ2-7|TRBV10-3|-
CAISTRPSYEQYF
TGTGCCATCAGTACCCGCCCCTCCTACGAGCAGTACTTC
>TRBD1|TRBJ1-6|TRBV28|few
CASSLPSVDRDNSPLHF
TGTGCCAGCAGTTTACCCTCCGTCGACAGGGATAATTCACCCCTCCACTTT
>TRBD1|TRBJ2-7|TRBV12-3/TRBV12-4|-
CASSNTGAEQYF
TGTGCCAGCAGCAACACAGGGGCCGAGCAGTACTTC
>-|TRBJ1-4|TRBV6-1|-
CASSEARGNEKLFF
TGTGCCAGCAGTGAGGCGAGGGGGAATGAAAAACTGTTTTTT
>TRBD1|TRBJ1-5|TRBV3-1/TRBV3-2|-
CASSFGQGGQPQHF
TGTGCCAGCAGCTTTGGACAGGGTGGTCAGCCCCAGCATTTT
>-|TRBJ1-1|TRBV7-9|-
CASSLRDGAEAFF
TGTGCCAGCAGCCTCCGGGATGGAGCTGAAGCTTTCTTT
>TRBD1|TRBJ1-5|TRBV2|-
CASSGQGTPDSNQPQHF
TGTGCCAGCAGTGGACAGGGGACGCCTGATAGCAATCAGCCCCAGCATTTT
>TRBD1|TRBJ1-3|TRBV5-4|-
CASSLQGAGNTIYF
TGTGCCAGCAGCTTGCAGGGGGCCGGAAACACCATATATTTT
>TRBD1|TRBJ2-2|TRBV27|-
CASSFRDRGTTGELFF
TGTGCCAGCAGTTTTCGGGACAGGGGGACGACCGGGGAGCTGTTTTTT
>-|TRBJ2-7|TRBV23-1|-
CASSQSWGRFEQYF
TGCGCCAGCAGTCAATCGTGGGGTAGATTCGAGCAGTACTTC
>-|TRBJ1-2|TRBV3-1/TRBV3-2|-
CASSHQGRYGYTF
TGTGCCAGCAGCCACCAGGGTCGCTATGGCTACACCTTC
>-|TRBJ1-5|TRBV15|-
CATSRGWGNQPQHF
TGTGCCACCAGCAGGGGTTGGGGCAATCAGCCCCAGCATTTT
>-|TRBJ2-5|TRBV21-1|-
CASSPNGQGARSQETQYF
TGTGCCAGCAGCCCCAACGGGCAGGGGGCGAGGAGCCAAGAGACCCAGTACTTC
>TRBD2|TRBJ2-2|TRBV19|few
CASSQSGGDTGELFF
TGTGCCAGTAGCCAAAGCGGGGGGGACACCGGGGAGCTGTTTTTT
>TRBD1|TRBJ1-2|TRBV18|-
CASSLMDRGTYGYTF
TGTGCCAGCTCACTTATGGACAGGGGGACATATGGCTACACCTTC
>-|TRBJ2-7|TRBV5-5|-
CASSLAAGAYEQYF
TGTGCCAGCAGCTTGGCCGCCGGAGCCTACGAGCAGTACTTC
>TRBD1|TRBJ1-6|TRBV7-3|-
CASSTTGDSPLHF
TGTGCCAGCAGCACCACAGGGGATTCACCCCTCCACTTT
>-|TRBJ1-1|TRBV18|-
CASSPPSTAGAFF
TGTGCCAGCTCACCACCATCTACGGCAGGAGCTTTCTTT
>-|TRBJ1-2|TRBV12-3/TRBV12-4|-
CASSPGTYYGYTF
TGTGCCAGCAGTCCCGGGACGTACTATGGCTACACCTTC
>TRBD1|TRBJ1-5|TRBV6-2/TRBV6-3|-
CASSIDRGGQPQHF
TGTGCCAGCAGCATAGACAGGGGAGGTCAGCCCCAGCATTTT
>-|TRBJ2-3|TRBV27|-
CASSFRGSSTDTQYF
TGTGCCAGCAGTTTCCGGGGATCTAGCACAGATACGCAGTATTTT
>-|TRBJ2-3|TRBV3-1/TRBV3-2|-
CASSQELATTDTQYF
TGTGCCAGCAGCCAAGAATTAGCTACGACAGATACGCAGTATTTT
>TRBD2|TRBJ2-3|TRBV5-3|-
CARSSSGGASDTQYF
TGTGCCAGAAGTTCATCCGGGGGGGCATCAGATACGCAGTATTTT
>-|TRBJ1-4|TRBV5-1|-
CASSSRPGEKLFF
TGCGCCAGCAGCTCGAGACCTGGGGAAAAACTGTTTTTT
>-|TRBJ2-1|TRBV30|-
CAWGGPNHNEQFF
TGTGCCTGGGGGGGGCCCAATCACAATGAGCAGTTCTTC
>-|TRBJ2-2|TRBV28|few
CASSGRARGTGELFF
TGTGCCAGCAGTGGGCGAGCCCGCGGGACCGGGGAGCTGTTTTTT
>-|TRBJ1-2|TRBV5-6|-
CASSLGLGFGGYTF
TGTGCCAGCAGCTTGGGGCTAGGGTTCGGAGGCTACACCTTC
>-|TRBJ1-2|TRBV15|-
CATSRPYGQPPGYTF
TGTGCCACCAGCAGACCCTATGGACAGCCCCCTGGCTACACCTTC
>TRBD1|TRBJ1-2|TRBV27|-
CASSPDRTYGYTF
TGTGCCAGCAGCCCGGACAGGACCTATGGCTACACCTTC
>-|TRBJ1-2|TRBV29-1|-
CSVEGARDYGYTF
TGCAGCGTTGAAGGGGCACGGGACTATGGCTACACCTTC
>-|TRBJ2-7|TRBV30|-
CAWNSGPALHEQYF
TGTGCCTGGAACTCAGGCCCCGCGCTCCACGAGCAGTACTTC